Reported below is one T cell receptor (beta chain). As for treatment: preoperative locoregional IRX-2 cytokine immunotherapy. Preoperative locoregional IRX-2 cytokine immunotherapy was tested in the phase Ib source study. Only in-frame clones appear in the TCRdb table, and some are missing; sequencing was by immunoSEQ multiplex PCR. The sample holds 20,000 to 25,000 clones, roughly 95% seen once. This sample was taken from a study of preoperative IRX-2 immunotherapy in early breast cancer. Germline V gene data show CDR1 as MNHEY and CDR2 as SVGAGI. The V end lost 8 bases, the J end lost 5 bases, and 15 bases lay between the germline ends. The CDR3 is 13 amino acids.

V is TRBV6-5 and J is TRBJ2-5; the D gene is possibly TRBD2 (5 bases). The sequence was collected from a human donor with breast cancer. The sequencing used tumor tissue, collected after IRX-2 immunotherapy. CDR3 DNA: TGTGCCAGCCGAGCGCGCCGCGGGGAGACCCAGTACTTC. It encodes CASRARRGETQYF.